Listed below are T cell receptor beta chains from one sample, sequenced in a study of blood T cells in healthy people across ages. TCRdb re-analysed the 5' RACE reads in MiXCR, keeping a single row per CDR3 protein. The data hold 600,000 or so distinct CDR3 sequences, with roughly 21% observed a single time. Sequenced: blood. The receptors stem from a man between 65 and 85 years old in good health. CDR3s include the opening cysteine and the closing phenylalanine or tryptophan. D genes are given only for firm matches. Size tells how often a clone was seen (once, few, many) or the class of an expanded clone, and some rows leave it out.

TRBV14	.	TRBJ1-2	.	TGTGCCAGCAGCAATTCCGGGCGAGGTGACTACACCTTC	CASSNSGRGDYTF
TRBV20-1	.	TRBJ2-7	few	TGCAGTGCGGAAGGGACGTACGAGCAGTACTTC	CSAEGTYEQYF
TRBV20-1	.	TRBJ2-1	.	TGCAGTGCCCCCACCGGGACTGCTACCGTGACCTACAATGAGCAGTTCTTC	CSAPTGTATVTYNEQFF
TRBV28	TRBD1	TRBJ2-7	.	TGTGCCAGCAGTTCGACAGGGCACTCCTACGAGCAGTACTTC	CASSSTGHSYEQYF
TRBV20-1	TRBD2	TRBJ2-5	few	TGCAGTGCTACAGACGGCAGAACCGGGACTAGCACCACGGGGACCCAGTACTTC	CSATDGRTGTSTTGTQYF
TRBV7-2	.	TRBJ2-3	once	TGTGCCAGCAGCGGGAGGCCCACGTATACGCAGTATTTT	CASSGRPTYTQYF
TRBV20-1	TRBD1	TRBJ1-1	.	TGCAGTGCTAGTGGACAGGGAGGTACCAACACTGAAGCTTTCTTT	CSASGQGGTNTEAFF
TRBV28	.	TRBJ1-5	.	TGTGCCAGCAGTACCCCGGTCATTAACAATCAGCCCCAGCATTTT	CASSTPVINNQPQHF
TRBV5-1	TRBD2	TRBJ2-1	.	TGCGCCAGCAGCCTGCTGAGCGGGAAGTGGAGCTCCTACAATGAGCAGTTCTTC	CASSLLSGKWSSYNEQFF
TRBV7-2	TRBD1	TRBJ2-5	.	TGTGCCAGCAGCTCCCCCTGGGGGACAGCCGAAGAGACCCAGTACTTC	CASSSPWGTAEETQYF
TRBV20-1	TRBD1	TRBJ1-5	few	TGCAGTGCTGTAACCGCAGGGGGATTCAATCAGCCCCAGCATTTT	CSAVTAGGFNQPQHF
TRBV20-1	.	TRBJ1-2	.	TGCAGTGCTAGAGTGGGCTACACCTTC	CSARVGYTF
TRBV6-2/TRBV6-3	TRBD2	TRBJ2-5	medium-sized	TGTGCCAGCAGTGGGACTAGCGGGAGGCCGACTAGTGAGACCCAGTACTTC	CASSGTSGRPTSETQYF
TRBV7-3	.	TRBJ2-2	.	TGTGCCAGCAGCTTAGCTGTGGGGGGTCCAGGGACCGGGGAGCTGTTTTTT	CASSLAVGGPGTGELFF
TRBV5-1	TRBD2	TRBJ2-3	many	TGCGCCAGCAGCTTGGCGAGCGGAGCGGGGGCAGATACGCAGTATTTT	CASSLASGAGADTQYF
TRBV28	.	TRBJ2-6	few	TGTGCCAGCAGTCCTAAGATGACTGGGGCCAACGTCCTGACTTTC	CASSPKMTGANVLTF
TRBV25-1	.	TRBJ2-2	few	TGTGCCAGCAGTGATCGGGACAAGAACACCGGGGAGCTGTTTTTT	CASSDRDKNTGELFF
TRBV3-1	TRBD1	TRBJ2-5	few	TGTGCCAGCAGCCGACCGACAGGGGTAGGGACCCAGTACTTC	CASSRPTGVGTQYF
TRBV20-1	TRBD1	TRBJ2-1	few	TGCAGTGCTAGAGATCAGAGCAGGGGGTATGAGCAGTTCTTC	CSARDQSRGYEQFF
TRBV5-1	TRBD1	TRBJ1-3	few	TGCGCCAGCAGCGAGGGACAGCCTGGAAACACCATATATTTT	CASSEGQPGNTIYF
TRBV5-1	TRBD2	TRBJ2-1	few	TGCGCCAGCACCCTGACTAGCGGCCCTTACAATGAGCAGTTCTTC	CASTLTSGPYNEQFF
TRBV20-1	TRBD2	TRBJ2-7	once	TGCAGTGCTAGAGATCCATCTAGCGGGAGCGGCTACGAGCAGTACTTC	CSARDPSSGSGYEQYF
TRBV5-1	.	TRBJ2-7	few	TGCGCCAGCAGCTTGATTATTGGCAGCTACGAGCAGTACTTC	CASSLIIGSYEQYF
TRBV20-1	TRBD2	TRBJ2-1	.	TGCAGTGCCAGCAGCGGGAGCTTCTGGAATGAGCAGTTCTTC	CSASSGSFWNEQFF
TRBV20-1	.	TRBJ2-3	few	TGCAGTGCTAGAGATCTAAGAGGAGGGTATACGGCAGATACGCAGTATTTT	CSARDLRGGYTADTQYF
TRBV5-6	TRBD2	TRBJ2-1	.	TGTGCCAGCAGCTACCCAGGACTAGCGAAGTACAATGAGCAGCTCTTC	CASSYPGLAKYNEQLF
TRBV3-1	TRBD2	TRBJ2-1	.	TGTGCCAGCAGAACTAGCGGGAGGGCCATCAATGAGCAGTTCTTC	CASRTSGRAINEQFF
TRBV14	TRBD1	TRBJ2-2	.	TGTGCCAGCAGCCAAGGAAGGGGGCAGATCACCGGGGAGCTGTTTTTT	CASSQGRGQITGELFF
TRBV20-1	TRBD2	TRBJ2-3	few	TGCAGTGCTAGGCTGGCGGGAGGCCGAACGGCAGATACGCAGTATTTT	CSARLAGGRTADTQYF
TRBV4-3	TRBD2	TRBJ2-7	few	TGCGCCAGCAGCCAAGATCTGGGCTTGCGGGAGAATCTCGAGCAGTACTTC	CASSQDLGLRENLEQYF
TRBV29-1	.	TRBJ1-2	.	TGCAGCGTTCGGGGCTACTATGGCTACACCTTC	CSVRGYYGYTF
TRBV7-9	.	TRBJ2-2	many	TGTGCCAGCAGCTTGGCGGCAAACACCGGGGAGCTGTTTTTT	CASSLAANTGELFF
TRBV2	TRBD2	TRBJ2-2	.	TGTGCCAGCAGTGAAGCGGGACTAGCGGTCACCGGGGAGCTGTTTTTT	CASSEAGLAVTGELFF
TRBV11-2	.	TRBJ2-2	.	TGTGCCAGCAGGACCGGCACCGGGGAGCTGTTTTTT	CASRTGTGELFF
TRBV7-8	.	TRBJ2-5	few	TGTGCCAGCAGCTTAGCGCAGGGTTGGGAGACCCAGTACTTC	CASSLAQGWETQYF
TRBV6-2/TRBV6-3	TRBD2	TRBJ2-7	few	TGTGCCAGCAATACTCGCGGGAGTTGGGCCGAGCAGTACTTC	CASNTRGSWAEQYF
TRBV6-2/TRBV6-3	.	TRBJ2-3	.	TGTGCCAGCAGCACGGAAAGCGGACGGAGCACAGATACGCAGTATTTT	CASSTESGRSTDTQYF
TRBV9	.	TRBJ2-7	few	TGTGCCAGCAGCCCATCCCACGTCAAGGGTGGCTCCTACGAGCAGTACTTC	CASSPSHVKGGSYEQYF
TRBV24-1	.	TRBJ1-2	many	TGTGCCACCAGTGACCTGGACAGTTACACCTTC	CATSDLDSYTF